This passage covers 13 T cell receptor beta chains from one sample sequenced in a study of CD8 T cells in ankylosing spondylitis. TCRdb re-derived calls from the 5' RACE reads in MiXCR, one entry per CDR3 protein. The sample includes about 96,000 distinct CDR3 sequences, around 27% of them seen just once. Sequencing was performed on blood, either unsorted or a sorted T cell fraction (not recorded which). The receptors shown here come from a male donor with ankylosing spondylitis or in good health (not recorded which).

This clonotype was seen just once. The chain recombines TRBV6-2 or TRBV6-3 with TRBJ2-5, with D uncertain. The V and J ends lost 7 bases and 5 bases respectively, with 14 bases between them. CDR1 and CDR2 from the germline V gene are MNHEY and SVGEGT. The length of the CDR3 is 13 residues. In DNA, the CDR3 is TGTGCCAGCACCAGACTTGGCTACGAGACCCAGTACTTC. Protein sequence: CASTRLGYETQYF.

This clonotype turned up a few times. The CDR3 spells CASSLLAVHRDRSPEQYF. As DNA, the CDR3 is TGTGCCAGCAGCTTGCTGGCGGTTCATCGGGACAGGTCCCCCGAGCAGTACTTC. The J gene is TRBJ2-7, the V gene TRBV5-6; TRBD1 agrees at 8 bases. V lost 1 base and J lost 6; bases outside the gene matches: 18. The length of the CDR3 is 18 residues. CDR1 is SGHDT and CDR2 is YYEEEE in the germline V gene.

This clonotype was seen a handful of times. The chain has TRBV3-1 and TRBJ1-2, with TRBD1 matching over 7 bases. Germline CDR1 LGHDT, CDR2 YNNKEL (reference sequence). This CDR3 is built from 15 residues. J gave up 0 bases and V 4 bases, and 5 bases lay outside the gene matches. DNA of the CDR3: TGTGCCAGCAGCCCCCGGACAGGAGCTAACTATGGCTACACCTTC. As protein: CASSPRTGANYGYTF.

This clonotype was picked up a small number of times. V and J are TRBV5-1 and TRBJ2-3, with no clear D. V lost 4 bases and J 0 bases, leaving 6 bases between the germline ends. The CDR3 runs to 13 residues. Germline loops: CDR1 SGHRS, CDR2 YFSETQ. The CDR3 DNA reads TGCGCCAGCAGCGAACCTAGCACAGATACGCAGTATTTT. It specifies CASSEPSTDTQYF.

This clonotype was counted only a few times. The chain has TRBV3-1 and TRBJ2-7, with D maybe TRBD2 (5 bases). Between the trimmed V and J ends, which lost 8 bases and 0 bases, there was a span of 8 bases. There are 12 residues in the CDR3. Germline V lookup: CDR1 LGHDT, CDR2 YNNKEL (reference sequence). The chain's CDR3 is CASVGSSYEQYF. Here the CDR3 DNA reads TGTGCCAGCGTAGGGAGCTCCTACGAGCAGTACTTC.

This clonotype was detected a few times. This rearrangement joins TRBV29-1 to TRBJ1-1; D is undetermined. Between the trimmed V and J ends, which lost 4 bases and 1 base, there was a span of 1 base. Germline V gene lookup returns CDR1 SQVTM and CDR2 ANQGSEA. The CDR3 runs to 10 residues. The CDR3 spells CSVANTEAFF. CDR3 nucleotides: TGCAGCGTTGCGAACACTGAAGCTTTCTTT.

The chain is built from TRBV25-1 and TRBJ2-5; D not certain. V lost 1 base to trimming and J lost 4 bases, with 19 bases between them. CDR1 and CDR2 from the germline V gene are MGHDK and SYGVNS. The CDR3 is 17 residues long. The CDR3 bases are TGTGCCAGCAGTGAATCCGGGTTGGGCCTGAGCAGAGAGACCCAGTACTTC. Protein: CASSESGLGLSRETQYF.

The CDR3 DNA is TGCGCCAGCAGCCCGGAACCGACTGGCACAGATACGCAGTATTTT. It yields the protein CASSPEPTGTDTQYF. V gene TRBV5-1 combines with J gene TRBJ2-3; D not certain. Trimming took off 4 bases at V and 1 base at J, with 13 bases between the two ends. Per the germline V gene, CDR1 is SGHRS and CDR2 is YFSETQ. CDR3 length: 15 residues.

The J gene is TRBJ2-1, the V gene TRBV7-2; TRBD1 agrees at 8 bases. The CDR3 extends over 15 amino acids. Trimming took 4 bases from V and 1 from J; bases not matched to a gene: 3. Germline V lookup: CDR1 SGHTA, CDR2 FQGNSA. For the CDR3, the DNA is TGTGCCAGCAGCTCACAGGGGGTGTCCTACAATGAGCAGTTCTTC. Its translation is CASSSQGVSYNEQFF.

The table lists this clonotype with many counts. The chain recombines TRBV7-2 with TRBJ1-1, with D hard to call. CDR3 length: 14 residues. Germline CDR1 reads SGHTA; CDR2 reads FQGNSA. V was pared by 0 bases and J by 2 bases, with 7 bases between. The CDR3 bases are TGTGCCAGCAGCTTAGCGGGGTCAAACACTGAAGCTTTCTTT. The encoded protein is CASSLAGSNTEAFF.

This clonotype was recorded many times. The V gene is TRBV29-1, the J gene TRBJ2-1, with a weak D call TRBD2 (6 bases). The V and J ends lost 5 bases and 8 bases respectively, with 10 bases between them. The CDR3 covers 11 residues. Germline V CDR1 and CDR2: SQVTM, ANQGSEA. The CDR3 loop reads CSVTSSDEQFF. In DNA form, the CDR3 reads TGCAGCGTTACGTCTAGCGATGAGCAGTTCTTC.

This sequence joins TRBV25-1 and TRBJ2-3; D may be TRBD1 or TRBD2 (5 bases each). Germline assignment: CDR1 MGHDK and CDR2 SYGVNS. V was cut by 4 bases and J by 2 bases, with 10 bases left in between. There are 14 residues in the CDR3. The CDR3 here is CASSVGGSTDTQYF. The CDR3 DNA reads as TGTGCCAGCAGTGTTGGGGGATCCACAGATACGCAGTATTTT.

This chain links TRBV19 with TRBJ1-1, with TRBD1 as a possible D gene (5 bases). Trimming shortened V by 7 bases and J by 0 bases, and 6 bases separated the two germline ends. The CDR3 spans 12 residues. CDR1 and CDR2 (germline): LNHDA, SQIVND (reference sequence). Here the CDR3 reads CASKQVNTEAFF. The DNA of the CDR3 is TGTGCCAGTAAACAGGTGAACACTGAAGCTTTCTTT.